This T cell receptor (beta chain) is from a study of beta chain features in type 1 diabetes. The germline V and J ends were trimmed by 2 bases and 1 base, with 9 bases remaining between them. Germline lookup yields CDR1 MNHEY and CDR2 SVGAGI. This CDR3 comprises 14 residues. This clone appeared a few times. Investigators reverse transcribed all isolated RNA, so they sequenced expressed TCRB transcripts. Sequenced by immunoSEQ multiplex PCR; TCRdb stores in-frame clones only, minus some. The sample lists 450,000 to 600,000 clones; approximately 28% were seen once. Material: naive CD4+ T cells from blood. This clonotype was obtained from a man in his late teens or twenties in good health. The rearrangement uses TRBV6-5 and TRBJ2-7; D is unclear. Here the CDR3 reads CASSYGPISYEQYF. Written as DNA, the CDR3 is TGTGCCAGCAGTTACGGACCTATATCCTACGAGCAGTACTTC.